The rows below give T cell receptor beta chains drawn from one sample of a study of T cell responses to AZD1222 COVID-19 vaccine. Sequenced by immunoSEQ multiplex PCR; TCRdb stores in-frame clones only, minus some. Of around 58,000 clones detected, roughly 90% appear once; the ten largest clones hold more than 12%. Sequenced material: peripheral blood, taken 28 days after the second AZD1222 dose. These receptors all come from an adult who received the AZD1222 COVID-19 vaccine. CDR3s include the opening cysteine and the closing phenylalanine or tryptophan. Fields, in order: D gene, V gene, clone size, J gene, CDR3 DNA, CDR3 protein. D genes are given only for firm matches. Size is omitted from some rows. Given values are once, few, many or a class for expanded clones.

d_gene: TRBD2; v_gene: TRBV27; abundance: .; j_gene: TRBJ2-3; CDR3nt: TGTGCCAGCAGATCTCGACTAGCGGGAGGGCTCACAGATACGCAGTATTTT; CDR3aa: CASRSRLAGGLTDTQYF
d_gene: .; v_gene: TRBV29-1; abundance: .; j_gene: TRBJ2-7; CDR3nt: TGCAGCGTTCAGGGGGGGAACTCCTACGAGCAGTACTTC; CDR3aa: CSVQGGNSYEQYF
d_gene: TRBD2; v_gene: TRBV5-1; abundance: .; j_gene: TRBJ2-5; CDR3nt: TGCGCCAGCAGCTTGAGCGGGAGGGAAGAGACCCAGTACTTC; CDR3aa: CASSLSGREETQYF
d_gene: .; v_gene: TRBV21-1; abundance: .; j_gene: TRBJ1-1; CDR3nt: TGTGCCAGCAGCAAAGCGGGACTCGAAAGGGACACTGAAGCTTTCTTT; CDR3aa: CASSKAGLERDTEAFF
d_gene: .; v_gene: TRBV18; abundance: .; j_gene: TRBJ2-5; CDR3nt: TGTGCCAGCAATACGAAGCAAGAGACCCAGTACTTC; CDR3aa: CASNTKQETQYF
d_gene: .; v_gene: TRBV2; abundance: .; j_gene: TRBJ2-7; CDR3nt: TGTGCCAGCACGGGACCATCCTACGAGCAGTACTTC; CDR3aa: CASTGPSYEQYF
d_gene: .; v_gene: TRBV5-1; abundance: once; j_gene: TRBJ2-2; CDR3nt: TGCGCCAGCAGGGAGCCCCCCGGGGAGCTGTTTTTT; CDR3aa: CASREPPGELFF
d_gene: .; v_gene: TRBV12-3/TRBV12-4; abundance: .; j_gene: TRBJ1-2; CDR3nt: TGTGCCAGCAGTTTACGTGGGACCTATGGCTACACCTTC; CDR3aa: CASSLRGTYGYTF
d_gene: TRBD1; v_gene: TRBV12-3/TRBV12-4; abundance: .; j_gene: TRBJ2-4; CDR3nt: TGTGCAACAACAGGGGGCGAAAACATTCAGTACTTC; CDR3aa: CATTGGENIQYF
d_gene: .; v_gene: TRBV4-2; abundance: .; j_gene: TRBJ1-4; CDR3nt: TGTGCCAGCAGCCAACTAGACCCGACCGGGGGTGAAAAACTGTTTTTT; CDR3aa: CASSQLDPTGGEKLFF
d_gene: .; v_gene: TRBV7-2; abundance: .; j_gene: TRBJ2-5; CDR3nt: TGTGCCAGCAGAGAGGGGGTTTGGGAGACCCAGTACTTC; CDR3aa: CASREGVWETQYF
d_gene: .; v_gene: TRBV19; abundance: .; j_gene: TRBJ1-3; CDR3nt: TGTGCCAGTAGTATATCAGGCATCTCTGGAAACACCATATATTTT; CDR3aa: CASSISGISGNTIYF
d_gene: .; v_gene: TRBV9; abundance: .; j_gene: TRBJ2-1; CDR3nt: TGTGCCAGCAGCGTAGGATCCTACAATGAGCAGTTCTTC; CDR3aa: CASSVGSYNEQFF
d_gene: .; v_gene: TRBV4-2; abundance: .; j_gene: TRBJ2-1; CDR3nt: TGTGCCAGCAGCCAAGAGGGGAGGCCTAATAGAGAGCAGTTCTTC; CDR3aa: CASSQEGRPNREQFF
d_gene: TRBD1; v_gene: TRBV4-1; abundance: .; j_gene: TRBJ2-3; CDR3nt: TGCGCCAGCAGCCTAAGACCGGGACAGGCGACAGATACGCAGTATTTT; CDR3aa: CASSLRPGQATDTQYF
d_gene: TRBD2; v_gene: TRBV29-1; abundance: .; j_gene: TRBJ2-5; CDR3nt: TGCAGCGTTGATGGGCTAGCGGGAGAAGAGACCCAGTACTTC; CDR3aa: CSVDGLAGEETQYF
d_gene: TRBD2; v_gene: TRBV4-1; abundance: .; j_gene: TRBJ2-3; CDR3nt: TGCGCCAGCAGCCAAGAGAGACTAGCGGGAGATATTATAGATACGCAGTATTTT; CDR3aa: CASSQERLAGDIIDTQYF
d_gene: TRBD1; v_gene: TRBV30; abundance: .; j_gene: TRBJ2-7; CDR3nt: TGTGCCTGGAGTATCATCGGACAGGGGACAGACTACGAGCAGTACTTC; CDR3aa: CAWSIIGQGTDYEQYF
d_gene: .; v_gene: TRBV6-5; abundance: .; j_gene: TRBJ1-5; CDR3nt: TGTGCCAGCAGAGATTACCTTGGCAATCAGCCCCAGCATTTT; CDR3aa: CASRDYLGNQPQHF
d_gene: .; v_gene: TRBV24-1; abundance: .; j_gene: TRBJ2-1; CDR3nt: TGTGCCACCAGTGATGGGTCCTACAATGAGCAGTTCTTC; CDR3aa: CATSDGSYNEQFF
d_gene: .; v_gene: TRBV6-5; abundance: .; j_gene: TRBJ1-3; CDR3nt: TGTGCCAGCAGGAAGAGGACGGACTCTGGAAACACCATATATTTT; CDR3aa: CASRKRTDSGNTIYF
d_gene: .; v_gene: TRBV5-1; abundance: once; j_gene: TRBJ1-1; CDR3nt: TGCGCCAGCAGCTTGTTAGAGGGGAACACTGAAGCTTTCTTT; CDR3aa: CASSLLEGNTEAFF
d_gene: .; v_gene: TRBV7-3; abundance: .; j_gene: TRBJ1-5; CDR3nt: TGTGCCAGCAGCTTAGAGTATAATCAGCCCCAGCATTTT; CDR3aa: CASSLEYNQPQHF
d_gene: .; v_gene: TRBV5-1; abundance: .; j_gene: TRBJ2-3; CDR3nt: TGCGCCAGCAGCCTACAGACAGATACGCAGTATTTT; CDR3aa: CASSLQTDTQYF
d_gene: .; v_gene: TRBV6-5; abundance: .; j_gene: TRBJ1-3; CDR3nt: TGTGCCAGCAGTTACTCGGGGCGCGGAGAAAACACCATATATTTT; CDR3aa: CASSYSGRGENTIYF
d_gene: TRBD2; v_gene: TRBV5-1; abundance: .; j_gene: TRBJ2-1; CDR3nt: TGCGCCAGCAGTGTGAGGCTTGGCGGGAGGGCTATTGAGCAGTTCTTC; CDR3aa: CASSVRLGGRAIEQFF
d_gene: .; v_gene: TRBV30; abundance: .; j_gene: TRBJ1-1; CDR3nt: TGTGCCTGGAGTCCGACCTCTCGGGGGGCGATTGAAGCTTTCTTT; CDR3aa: CAWSPTSRGAIEAFF
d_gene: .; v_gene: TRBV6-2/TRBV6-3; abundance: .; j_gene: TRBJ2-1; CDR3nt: TGTGCCAGCAGTTTAATAGCTAGCTCCTACAATGAGCAGTTCTTC; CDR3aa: CASSLIASSYNEQFF
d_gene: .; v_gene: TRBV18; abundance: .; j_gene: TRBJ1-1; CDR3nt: TGTGCCAGCTCCGGGTCGGACACTGAAGCTTTCTTT; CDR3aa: CASSGSDTEAFF
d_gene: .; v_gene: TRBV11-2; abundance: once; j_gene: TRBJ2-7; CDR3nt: TGTGCCAGCAGCTTAGATCCAGTCTTGAACGAGCAGTACTTC; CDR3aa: CASSLDPVLNEQYF
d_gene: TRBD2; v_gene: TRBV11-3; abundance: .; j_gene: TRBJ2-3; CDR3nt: TGTGCCAGCAGCTTAAGGACTAGCGGGACCCCCAGGGGAGATACGCAGTATTTT; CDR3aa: CASSLRTSGTPRGDTQYF
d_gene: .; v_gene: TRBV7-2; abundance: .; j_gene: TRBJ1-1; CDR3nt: TGTGCCAGCAGTGGTCGGATGAACACTGAAGCTTTCTTT; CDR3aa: CASSGRMNTEAFF
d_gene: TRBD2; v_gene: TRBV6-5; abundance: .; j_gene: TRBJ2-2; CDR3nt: TGTGCCAGCAGTTACCGGGGGAGGGCTGACACCGGGGAGCTGTTTTTT; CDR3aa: CASSYRGRADTGELFF
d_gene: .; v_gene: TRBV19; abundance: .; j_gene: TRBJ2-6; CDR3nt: TGTGCCAGTAGTATATCGGGGGTCTCTGGGGCCAACGTCCTGACTTTC; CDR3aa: CASSISGVSGANVLTF
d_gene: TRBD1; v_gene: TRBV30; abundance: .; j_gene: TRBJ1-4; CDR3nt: TGTGCCTGGAGTGGACAGGGTAGAAAACTGTTTTTT; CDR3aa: CAWSGQGRKLFF
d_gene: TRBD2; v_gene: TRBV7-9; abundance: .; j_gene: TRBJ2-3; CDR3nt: TGTGCCAGCACCCTTAGCGGGAGCACAGATACGCAGTATTTT; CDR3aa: CASTLSGSTDTQYF
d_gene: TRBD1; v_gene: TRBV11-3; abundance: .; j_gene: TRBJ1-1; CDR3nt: TGTGCCAGCAGCTTCTACCCTGACAGGGGGCTGAACACTGAAGCTTTCTTT; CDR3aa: CASSFYPDRGLNTEAFF
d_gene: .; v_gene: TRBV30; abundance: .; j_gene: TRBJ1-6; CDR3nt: TGTGCCTGGAGTGTACAGCATTCACCCCTCCACTTT; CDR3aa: CAWSVQHSPLHF
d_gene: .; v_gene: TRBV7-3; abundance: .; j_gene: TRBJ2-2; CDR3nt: TGTGCCAGCAGCCCAGGGGTGGGACCCACCGGGGAGCTGTTTTTT; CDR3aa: CASSPGVGPTGELFF
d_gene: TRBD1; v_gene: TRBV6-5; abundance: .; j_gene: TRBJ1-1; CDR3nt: TGTGCCAGCAGACGTCGCATTGGGACAGAAGATGAAGCTTTCTTT; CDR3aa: CASRRRIGTEDEAFF
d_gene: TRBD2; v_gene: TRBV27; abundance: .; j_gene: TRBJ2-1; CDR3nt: TGTGCCAGCAGGACTAGCGGATACTACAATGAGCAGTTCTTC; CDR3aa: CASRTSGYYNEQFF
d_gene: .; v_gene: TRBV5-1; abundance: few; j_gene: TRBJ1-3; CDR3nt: TGCGCCAGCAGTCCCGGGTCTTCTGGAAACACCATATATTTT; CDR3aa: CASSPGSSGNTIYF
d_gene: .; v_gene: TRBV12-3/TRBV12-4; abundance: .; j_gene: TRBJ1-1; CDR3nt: TGTGCCAGCACTCAAACACAGAACACTGAAGCTTTCTTT; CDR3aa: CASTQTQNTEAFF
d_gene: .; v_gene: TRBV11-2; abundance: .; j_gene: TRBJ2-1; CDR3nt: TGTGCCAGCACCCTCGACGGGGATGAGCAGTTCTTC; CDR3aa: CASTLDGDEQFF
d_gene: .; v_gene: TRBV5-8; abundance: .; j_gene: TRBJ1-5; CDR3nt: TGTGCCAGCAGCTTGGCCGAAGTGAGCAATCAGCCCCAGCATTTT; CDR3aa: CASSLAEVSNQPQHF
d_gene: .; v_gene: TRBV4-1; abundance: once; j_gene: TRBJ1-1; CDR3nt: TGCGCCAGCAGCCAAATGACAGTGCTGAACACTGAAGCTTTCTTT; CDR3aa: CASSQMTVLNTEAFF
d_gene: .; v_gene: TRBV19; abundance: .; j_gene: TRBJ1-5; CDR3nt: TGTGCCAGTAGTATAGCTGGGACTTACACTGGCAATCAGCCCCAGCATTTT; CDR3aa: CASSIAGTYTGNQPQHF